This TCR beta chain is from a study of T cells after posttransplantation cyclophosphamide (dated by TCRdb to 2016 to 2017). About the investigation overall: The study tracked T cell repertoire reconstitution by TRB sequencing after myeloablative bone marrow transplantation using posttransplantation cyclophosphamide as GVHD prophylaxis. Antigen receptor sequencing was done on samples from some 34 PTCy-treated patients and from roughly 17 related bone marrow donors of those patients. Because TRA and TRB clonality correlated tightly in 10 or so samples, later TCR analyses were limited to TRB. TRB sequencing was performed on blood from all 35 or so PTCy patients with 1-year posttransplant specimens. In 3 patients, TRB sequencing was also performed on up to 3 more blood samples taken 2 to 5.2 years after transplant, and in 4 patients, pretransplant blood was also TRB-sequenced. Public TRB sequences were queried against a database of over 3,000 sequences associated with responses to pathogens, tumor antigens, self-antigens and alloantigens. Broader findings and caveats from the paper: At 1-2 months, donor-recipient similarity was low but rose over the first year, and the later blood repertoires were often dominated by donor CD8+ memory clones. Across approximately 45 patients, TRB clonality was highly associated with recipient CMV seropositivity and CMV reactivation, and diversity in PTCy patients was similar to diversity in CNI/methotrexate controls. The TRB repertoires of T cells infiltrating skin or GI tract showed only limited overlap with the TRB repertoires of T cells in blood.

TRB sequencing was run on genomic DNA with either the immunoSEQ assay at survey resolution or the hsTCRB kit. The source study handled its data this way. The immunoSEQ software handled the initial read processing, while the LymphoSeq R package was used for the repertoire analyses. Clonality was computed as 1 minus normalized Shannon entropy; Gini coefficient was also calculated for each TRB dataset. To infer phenotypes in unsorted samples, TRB sequences from sorted subsets of the recipient or donor were mapped onto the unsorted samples of the same recipient. Sourced from immuneACCESS, this table was stored by TCRdb with only in-frame sequences that have V and J called. A share of the clones is absent; for the studies checked, an unresolved V gene accounts for under half, and the remainder has no known explanation. V, J and clone size were drawn from that table, and D and trimming were deduced from the DNA. The sample records 4,000 or so clones, 85% to 95% of which are singletons. Around 0.58% of the sample rests with the top ten.

Peripheral blood samples were provided by related bone marrow donors on the day of marrow donation. Viable CD3+CD4+ or CD3+CD8+ cells that were CCR7+CD45RA+CD45RO-CD95-CD27+CD28+ were defined as naive T cells. Peripheral blood and bone marrow mononuclear cells were isolated by Ficoll-Hypaque density centrifugation and were cryopreserved. FACS on a FACSAria II was used to sort CD4+ and CD8+ T cells, including the naive and memory subsets. As to this clone: The specificity of this receptor is unknown. No per-base quality is available; no much larger clone lies one base away.

The sequence was collected from a man aged 50-59 years. Sequenced: naive CD4+ T cells sorted from PBMCs.

The CDR3 loop reads CASSLGGGITDTQYF. The sequence in DNA is TGTGCCAGCAGCTTAGGCGGAGGGATCACAGATACGCAGTATTTT. The chain employs TRBV7-9 and TRBJ2-3; TRBD2 could be the D gene, as 6 bases match. The germline V gene (reference sequence) yields SEHNR for CDR1 and FQNEAQ for CDR2. V is clipped by 1 base and J by 2 bases, and the sequence between their germline boundaries is 10 bases long. The CDR3 runs 15 amino acids, cysteine and phenylalanine included. Only the CDR3 region is kept as DNA, spanning 45 bases read in frame from base 1. The CDR3 plus the reference TRBV7-9 and TRBJ2-3 genes for the other parts give the full variable domain: DTGVSQNPRHKITKRGQNVTFRCDPISEHNRLYWYRQTLGQGPEFLTYFQNEAQLEKSRLLSDRFSAERPKGSFSTLEIQRTEQGDSAMYLCASSLGGGITDTQYFGPGTRLTVL.